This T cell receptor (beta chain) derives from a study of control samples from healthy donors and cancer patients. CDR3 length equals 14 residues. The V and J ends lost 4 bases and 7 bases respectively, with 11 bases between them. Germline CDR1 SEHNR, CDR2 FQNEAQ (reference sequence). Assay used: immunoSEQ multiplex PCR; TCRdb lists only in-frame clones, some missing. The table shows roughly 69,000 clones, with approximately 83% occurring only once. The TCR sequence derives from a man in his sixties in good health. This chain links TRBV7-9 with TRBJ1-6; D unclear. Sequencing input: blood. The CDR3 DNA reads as TGTGCCAGCAGCTCTCAAGGGCCAAATTCACCCCTCCACTTT. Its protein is CASSSQGPNSPLHF. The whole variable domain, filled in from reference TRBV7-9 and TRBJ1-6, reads DTGVSQNPRHKITKRGQNVTFRCDPISEHNRLYWYRQTLGQGPEFLTYFQNEAQLEKSRLLSDRFSAERPKGSFSTLEIQRTEQGDSAMYLCASSSQGPNSPLHFGNGTRLTVT.